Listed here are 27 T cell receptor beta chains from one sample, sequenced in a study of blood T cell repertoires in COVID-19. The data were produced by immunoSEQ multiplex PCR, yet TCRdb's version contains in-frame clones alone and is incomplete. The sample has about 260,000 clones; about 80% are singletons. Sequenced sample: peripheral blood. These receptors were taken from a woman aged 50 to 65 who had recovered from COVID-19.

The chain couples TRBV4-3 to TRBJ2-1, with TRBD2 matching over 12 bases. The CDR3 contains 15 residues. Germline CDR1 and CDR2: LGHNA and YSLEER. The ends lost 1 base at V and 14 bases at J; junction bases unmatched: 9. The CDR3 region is CASSQGASGGAIKFF. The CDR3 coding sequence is TGCGCCAGCAGCCAAGGGGCTAGCGGGGGGGCTATTAAGTTCTTC.

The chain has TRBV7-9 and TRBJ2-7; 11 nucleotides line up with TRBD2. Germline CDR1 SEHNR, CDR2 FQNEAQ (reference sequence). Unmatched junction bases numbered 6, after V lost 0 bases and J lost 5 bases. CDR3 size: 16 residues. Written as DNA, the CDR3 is TGTGCCAGCAGCTTAGCGCTAGCGGGAGGAGGCCACGAGCAGTACTTC. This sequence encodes CASSLALAGGGHEQYF.

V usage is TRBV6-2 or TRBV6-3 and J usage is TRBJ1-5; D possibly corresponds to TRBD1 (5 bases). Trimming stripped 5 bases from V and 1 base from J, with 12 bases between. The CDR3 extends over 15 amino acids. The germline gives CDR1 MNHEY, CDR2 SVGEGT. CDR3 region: CASSAGILSNQPQHF. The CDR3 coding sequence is TGTGCCAGCAGTGCAGGGATTCTAAGCAATCAGCCCCAGCATTTT.

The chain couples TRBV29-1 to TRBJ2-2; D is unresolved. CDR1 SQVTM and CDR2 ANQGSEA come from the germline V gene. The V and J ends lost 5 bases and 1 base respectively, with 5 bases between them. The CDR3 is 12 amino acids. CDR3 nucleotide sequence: TGCAGCGTTACGAGGAACACCGGGGAGCTGTTTTTT. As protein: CSVTRNTGELFF.

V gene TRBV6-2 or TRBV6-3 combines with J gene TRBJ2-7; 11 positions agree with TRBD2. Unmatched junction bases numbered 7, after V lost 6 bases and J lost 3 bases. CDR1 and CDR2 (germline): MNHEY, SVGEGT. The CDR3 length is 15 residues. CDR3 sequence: CASSRPLAGGYEQYF. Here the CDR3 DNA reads TGTGCCAGCAGCCGGCCGCTAGCGGGAGGCTACGAGCAGTACTTC.

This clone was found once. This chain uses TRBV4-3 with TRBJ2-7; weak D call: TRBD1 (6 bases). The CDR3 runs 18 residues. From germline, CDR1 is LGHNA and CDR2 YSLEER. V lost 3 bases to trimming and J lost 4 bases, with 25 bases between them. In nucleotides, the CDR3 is TGCGCCAGCAGCCAGGCTTGGATGATCGGGACACTCCTTTACGAGCAGTACTTC. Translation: CASSQAWMIGTLLYEQYF.

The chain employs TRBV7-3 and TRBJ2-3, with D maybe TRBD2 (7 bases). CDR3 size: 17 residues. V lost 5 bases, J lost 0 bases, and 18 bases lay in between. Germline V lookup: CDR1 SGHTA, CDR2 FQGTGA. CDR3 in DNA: TGTGCCAGCAGCCCGGGATTCGGGGGGCATAGCACAGATACGCAGTATTTT. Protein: CASSPGFGGHSTDTQYF.

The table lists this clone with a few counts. The CDR3 sequence: CASSTTPDTQYF. The CDR3 coding sequence is TGTGCCAGCAGTACGACTCCAGATACGCAGTATTTT. The chain carries TRBV12-3 or TRBV12-4 and TRBJ2-3; no firm D call. The CDR3 is 12 residues long. The V end lost 5 bases, the J end lost 4 bases, and 7 bases lay between the germline ends.

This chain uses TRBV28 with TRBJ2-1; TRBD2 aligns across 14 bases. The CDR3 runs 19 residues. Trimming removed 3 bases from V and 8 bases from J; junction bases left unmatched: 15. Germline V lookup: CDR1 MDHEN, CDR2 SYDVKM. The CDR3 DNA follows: TGTGCCAGCAGTTTGATGGAGGGACTAGCGGGAGCGAAGGCCTATGAGCAGTTCTTC. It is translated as CASSLMEGLAGAKAYEQFF.

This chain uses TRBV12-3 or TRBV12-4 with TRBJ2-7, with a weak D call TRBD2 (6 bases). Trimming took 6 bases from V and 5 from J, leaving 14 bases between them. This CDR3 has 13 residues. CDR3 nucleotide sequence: TGTGCCAGCAGGCGGACGGAGGGCAACGAGCAGTACTTC. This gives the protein CASRRTEGNEQYF.

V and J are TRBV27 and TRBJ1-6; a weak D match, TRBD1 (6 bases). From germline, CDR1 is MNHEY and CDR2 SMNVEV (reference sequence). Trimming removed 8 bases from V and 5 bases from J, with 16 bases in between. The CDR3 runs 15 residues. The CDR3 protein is CASVQSGTNNSPLHF. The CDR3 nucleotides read TGTGCCAGCGTCCAATCCGGGACAAATAATTCACCCCTCCACTTT.

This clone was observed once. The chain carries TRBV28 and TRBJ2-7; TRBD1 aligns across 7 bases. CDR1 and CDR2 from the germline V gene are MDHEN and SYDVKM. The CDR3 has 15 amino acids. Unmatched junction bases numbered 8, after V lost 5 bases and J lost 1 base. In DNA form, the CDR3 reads TGTGCCAGCAGTAACCAATGGACAGGTTCCTACGAGCAGTACTTC. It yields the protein CASSNQWTGSYEQYF.

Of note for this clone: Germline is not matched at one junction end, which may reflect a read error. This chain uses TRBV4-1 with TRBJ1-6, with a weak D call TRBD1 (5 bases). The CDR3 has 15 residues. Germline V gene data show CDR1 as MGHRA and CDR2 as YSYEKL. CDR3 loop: CASSPEVGLDSRARF. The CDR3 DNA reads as TGCGCCAGCAGCCCCGAGGTCGGCCTTGACAGTCGGGCGCGGTTT.

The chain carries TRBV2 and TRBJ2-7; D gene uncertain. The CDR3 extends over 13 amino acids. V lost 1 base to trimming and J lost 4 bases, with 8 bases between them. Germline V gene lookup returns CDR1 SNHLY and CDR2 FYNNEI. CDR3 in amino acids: CASSEDSHYEQYF. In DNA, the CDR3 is TGTGCCAGCAGTGAAGACAGCCATTACGAGCAGTACTTC.

CDR3 nucleotide sequence: TGTGCCAGCTGGGACAGCAACACTGAAGCTTTCTTT. This codes for CASWDSNTEAFF. This chain joins TRBV19 and TRBJ1-1; TRBD1 matches 7 bases. Germline V lookup: CDR1 LNHDA, CDR2 SQIVND (reference sequence). The CDR3 covers 12 residues. J was trimmed by 2 bases and V by 9 bases; bases with no gene match: 3.

Here the CDR3 reads CSVVLSGDQPQHF. CDR3 nucleotide sequence: TGCAGCGTTGTACTTTCGGGTGACCAGCCCCAGCATTTT. The rearrangement joins TRBV29-1 to TRBJ1-5; unclear D gene. CDR1 and CDR2 (germline): SQVTM, ANQGSEA. V lost 4 bases, J lost 7 bases, and 14 bases lay in between. The CDR3 is made up of 13 amino acids. Full variable domain (outside the CDR3, taken from reference TRBV29-1 and TRBJ1-5): SAVISQKPSRDICQRGTSLTIQCQVDSQVTMMFWYRQQPGQSLTLIATANQGSEATYESGFVIDKFPISRPNLTFSTLTVSNMSPEDSSIYLCSVVLSGDQPQHFGDGTRLSIL.

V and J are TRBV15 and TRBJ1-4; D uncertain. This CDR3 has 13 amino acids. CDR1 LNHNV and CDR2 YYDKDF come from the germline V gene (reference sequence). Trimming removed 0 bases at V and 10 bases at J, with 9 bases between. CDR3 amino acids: CATSRDKGVKLFF. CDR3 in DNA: TGTGCCACCAGCAGAGATAAGGGAGTAAAACTGTTTTTT.

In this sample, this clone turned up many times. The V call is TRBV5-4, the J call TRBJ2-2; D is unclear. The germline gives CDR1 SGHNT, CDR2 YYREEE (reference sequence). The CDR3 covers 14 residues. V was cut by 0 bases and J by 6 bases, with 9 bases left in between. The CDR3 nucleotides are TGTGCCAGCAGCTTGGGCGCGGCGGCCGGGGAGCTGTTTTTT. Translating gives CASSLGAAAGELFF.

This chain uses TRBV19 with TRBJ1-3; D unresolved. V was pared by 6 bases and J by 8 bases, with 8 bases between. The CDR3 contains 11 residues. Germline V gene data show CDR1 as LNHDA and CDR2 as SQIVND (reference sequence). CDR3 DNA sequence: TGTGCCAGTAGGGAGGCGGACACCATATATTTT. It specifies CASREADTIYF. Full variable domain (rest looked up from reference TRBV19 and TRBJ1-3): DGGITQSPKYLFRKEGQNVTLSCEQNLNHDAMYWYRQDPGQGLRLIYYSQIVNDFQKGDIAEGYSVSREKKESFPLTVTSAQKNPTAFYLCASREADTIYFGEGSWLTVV.

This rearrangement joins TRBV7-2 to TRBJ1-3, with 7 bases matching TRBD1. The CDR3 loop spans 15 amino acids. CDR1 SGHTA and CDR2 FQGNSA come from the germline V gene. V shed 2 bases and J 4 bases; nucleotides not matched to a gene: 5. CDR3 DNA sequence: TGTGCCAGCAGCTTATTCGAGACAGGGGGAAACACCATATATTTT. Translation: CASSLFETGGNTIYF.

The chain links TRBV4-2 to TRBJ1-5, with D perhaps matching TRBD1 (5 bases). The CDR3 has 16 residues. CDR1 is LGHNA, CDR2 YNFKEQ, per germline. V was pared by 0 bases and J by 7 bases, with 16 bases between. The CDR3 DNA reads TGTGCCAGCAGCCAAGATTTTCAGTCAGGGAGGCAGCCCCAGCATTTT. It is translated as CASSQDFQSGRQPQHF.

The CDR3 DNA follows: TGTGCCAGCAGTTTATGGGGGGAGCTCTACAATGAGCAGTTCTTC. Amino acids: CASSLWGELYNEQFF. The rearrangement links TRBV27 to TRBJ2-1; the D gene is possibly TRBD2 (6 bases). The germline gives CDR1 MNHEY, CDR2 SMNVEV (reference sequence). The CDR3 loop spans 15 amino acids. Trimming removed 1 base from V and 3 bases from J, with 10 bases in between.

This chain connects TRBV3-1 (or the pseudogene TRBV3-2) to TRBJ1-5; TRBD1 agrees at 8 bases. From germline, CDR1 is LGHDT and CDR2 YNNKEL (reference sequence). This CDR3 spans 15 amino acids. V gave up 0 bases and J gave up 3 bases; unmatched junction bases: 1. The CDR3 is CASSQDRGPNQPQHF. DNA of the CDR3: TGTGCCAGCAGCCAAGACAGGGGGCCCAATCAGCCCCAGCATTTT.

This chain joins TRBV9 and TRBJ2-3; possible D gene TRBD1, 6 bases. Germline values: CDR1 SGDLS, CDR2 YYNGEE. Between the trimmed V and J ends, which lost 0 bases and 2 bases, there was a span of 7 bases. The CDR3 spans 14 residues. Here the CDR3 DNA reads TGTGCCAGCAGCGTAGCAGGGGCCACAGATACGCAGTATTTT. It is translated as CASSVAGATDTQYF.

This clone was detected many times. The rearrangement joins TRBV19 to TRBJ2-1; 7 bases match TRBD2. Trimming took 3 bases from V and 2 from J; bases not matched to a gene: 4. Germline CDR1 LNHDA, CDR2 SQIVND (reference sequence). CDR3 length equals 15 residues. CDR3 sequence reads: CASSIASGPYNEQFF. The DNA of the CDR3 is TGTGCCAGTAGTATTGCTAGCGGCCCCTACAATGAGCAGTTCTTC.

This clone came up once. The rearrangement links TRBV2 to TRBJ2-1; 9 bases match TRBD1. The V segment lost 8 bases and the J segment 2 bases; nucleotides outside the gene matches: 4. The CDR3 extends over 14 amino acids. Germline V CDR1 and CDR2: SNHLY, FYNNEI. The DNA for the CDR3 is TGTGCCAGCGGTGGGGACAGGGCCTACAATGAGCAGTTCTTC. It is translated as CASGGDRAYNEQFF.

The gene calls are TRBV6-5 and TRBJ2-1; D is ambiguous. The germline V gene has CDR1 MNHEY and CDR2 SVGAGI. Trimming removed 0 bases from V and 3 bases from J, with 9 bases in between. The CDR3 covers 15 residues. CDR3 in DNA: TGTGCCAGCAGTTACTCCGTCGTCGGCTACAATGAGCAGTTCTTC. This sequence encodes CASSYSVVGYNEQFF.